The T cell receptor (beta chain) described here comes from a study of identical twins. TCRdb called the 5' RACE reads again in MiXCR, with one record for every CDR3 protein. The data show roughly 1.6 million distinct CDR3 sequences, around 29% seen once. The V gene end was trimmed by 1 base and the J gene end by 0 bases; junction bases not matched to a gene: 3. CDR1 and CDR2 (germline): DFQATT, SNEGSKA (reference sequence). The CDR3 is 15 amino acids. The TCR originated in a newborn girl in good health. V and J are TRBV20-1 and TRBJ2-1; 7 bases are shared with TRBD2. Material for sequencing was cord blood. CDR3 amino acids: CSARVAGSSYNEQFF. For the CDR3, the DNA is TGCAGTGCTAGAGTAGCGGGCAGCTCCTACAATGAGCAGTTCTTC.